Listed below are T cell receptor beta chains from one sample, sequenced in a study of shared clonotypes between healthy human individuals. Profiled with immunoSEQ multiplex PCR; TCRdb holds only in-frame clones, not every one. This sample has over a million clones; roughly 95% occur once, and the top ten carry about 1.2%. Input material: naive CD4+ T cells sorted from blood. Source of these receptors: a man aged 25 to 45 in good health. Both conserved end residues are part of each CDR3. A D gene is named only where the DNA matches it firmly. Where a row states a size, it is once, few, many or the class of an expanded clone; other rows omit it.

j_gene: TRBJ1-4
abundance: -
d_gene: TRBD1
v_gene: TRBV7-2
CDR3nt: TGTGCCAGCAGCCATCCGGGACAGGGGGTTAAAAAACTGTTTTTT
CDR3aa: CASSHPGQGVKKLFF

j_gene: TRBJ2-5
abundance: -
d_gene: -
v_gene: TRBV5-5
CDR3nt: TGTGCCAGCAGCCCTCGTGGGGAGCAAGAGACCCAGTACTTC
CDR3aa: CASSPRGEQETQYF

j_gene: TRBJ1-1
abundance: -
d_gene: -
v_gene: TRBV5-1
CDR3nt: TGCGCCAGCAGCTTCTTCCCCACCCGGGGCACAGCTGAAGCTTTCTTT
CDR3aa: CASSFFPTRGTAEAFF

j_gene: TRBJ2-7
abundance: -
d_gene: -
v_gene: TRBV7-2
CDR3nt: TGTGCCAGCAGCGCCCTCTACGAGCAGTACTTC
CDR3aa: CASSALYEQYF

j_gene: TRBJ2-7
abundance: -
d_gene: -
v_gene: TRBV5-4
CDR3nt: TGTGCCAGCAGCTTGATCAGGGGCGTCGAGCAGTACTTC
CDR3aa: CASSLIRGVEQYF

j_gene: TRBJ2-1
abundance: -
d_gene: TRBD2
v_gene: TRBV6-6
CDR3nt: TGTGCCAGCAGACCGGAGCTAGCGGGAGATACGAAGTTCTTC
CDR3aa: CASRPELAGDTKFF

j_gene: TRBJ2-1
abundance: -
d_gene: TRBD1
v_gene: TRBV4-3
CDR3nt: TGCGCCAGCAGCCAAGGCAGTGGGACAGGGACCTACAATGAGCAGTTCTTC
CDR3aa: CASSQGSGTGTYNEQFF

j_gene: TRBJ2-1
abundance: -
d_gene: -
v_gene: TRBV7-2
CDR3nt: TGTGCCAGCAGCTTATTTGGGCGTGGATACAATGAGCAGTTCTTC
CDR3aa: CASSLFGRGYNEQFF

j_gene: TRBJ1-1
abundance: -
d_gene: TRBD1
v_gene: TRBV7-9
CDR3nt: TGTGCCAGCAGCTTAGAAGCAGGGGGCTTGACTGAAGCTTTCTTT
CDR3aa: CASSLEAGGLTEAFF

j_gene: TRBJ2-1
abundance: -
d_gene: -
v_gene: TRBV5-1
CDR3nt: TGCGCCAGCAGCATTGGACAGACCTACAATGAGCAGTTCTTC
CDR3aa: CASSIGQTYNEQFF

j_gene: TRBJ2-7
abundance: -
d_gene: -
v_gene: TRBV27
CDR3nt: TGTGCCAGCAGTTTATGGGGCCACGAGCAGTACTTC
CDR3aa: CASSLWGHEQYF

j_gene: TRBJ2-7
abundance: -
d_gene: TRBD1
v_gene: TRBV5-6
CDR3nt: TGTGCCAGCAGCCTTATCCGAGGGGGCGGGCAGTACTTC
CDR3aa: CASSLIRGGGQYF

j_gene: TRBJ2-7
abundance: -
d_gene: -
v_gene: TRBV18
CDR3nt: TGTGCCAGCTCACCCGTGGAAGAGGAGCAGTACTTC
CDR3aa: CASSPVEEEQYF

j_gene: TRBJ2-7
abundance: -
d_gene: -
v_gene: TRBV11-2
CDR3nt: TGTGCCAGCAGTTCAGACAGCCTGTACGAGCAGTACTTC
CDR3aa: CASSSDSLYEQYF

j_gene: TRBJ2-6
abundance: -
d_gene: -
v_gene: TRBV7-2
CDR3nt: TGTGCCAGCAGCTTAGAAGACTCCCCCCCAGGCAGCGTCCTGACTTTC
CDR3aa: CASSLEDSPPGSVLTF

j_gene: TRBJ2-3
abundance: -
d_gene: -
v_gene: TRBV2
CDR3nt: TGTGCCAGCAGTGTAGGGGTAGCGAGTGGGGCAGATACGCAGTATTTT
CDR3aa: CASSVGVASGADTQYF

j_gene: TRBJ1-1
abundance: once
d_gene: -
v_gene: TRBV5-6
CDR3nt: TGTGCCAGCAGCCCGGACAGTGCCGTGGAAGCTTTCTTT
CDR3aa: CASSPDSAVEAFF

j_gene: TRBJ2-3
abundance: -
d_gene: TRBD2
v_gene: TRBV7-9
CDR3nt: TGTGCCAGCAGCATGGGACTAAGCACAGATACGCAGTATTTT
CDR3aa: CASSMGLSTDTQYF

j_gene: TRBJ2-7
abundance: -
d_gene: TRBD1
v_gene: TRBV5-8
CDR3nt: TGTGCCAGCAGCCTCCTCCGACAGGGTGGCTACGAGCAGTACTTC
CDR3aa: CASSLLRQGGYEQYF

j_gene: TRBJ2-1
abundance: -
d_gene: TRBD2
v_gene: TRBV15
CDR3nt: TGTGCCACCAGCCGAGATCGGACTAGCGGGAGTTTCAATGAGCAGTTCTTC
CDR3aa: CATSRDRTSGSFNEQFF

j_gene: TRBJ2-7
abundance: once
d_gene: -
v_gene: TRBV21-1
CDR3nt: TGTGCCAGCAGCATGGACCCCGCTGGCAACGAGCAGTACTTC
CDR3aa: CASSMDPAGNEQYF

j_gene: TRBJ2-3
abundance: -
d_gene: -
v_gene: TRBV5-5
CDR3nt: TGTGCCAGCACCCAGAGACCGCACACAGATACGCAGTATTTT
CDR3aa: CASTQRPHTDTQYF

j_gene: TRBJ2-7
abundance: -
d_gene: -
v_gene: TRBV27
CDR3nt: TGTGCCAGCAGTTTGCGGCCCCTGGGCGAGCAGTACTTC
CDR3aa: CASSLRPLGEQYF

j_gene: TRBJ1-2
abundance: -
d_gene: -
v_gene: TRBV4-3
CDR3nt: TGCGCCAGCAGCCAAGACCACAGGGTGGCGTCTAACTATGGCTACACCTTC
CDR3aa: CASSQDHRVASNYGYTF

j_gene: TRBJ2-3
abundance: -
d_gene: -
v_gene: TRBV19
CDR3nt: TGTGCCAGTAGTATAGCGTGGACAGATACGCAGTATTTT
CDR3aa: CASSIAWTDTQYF

j_gene: TRBJ2-7
abundance: -
d_gene: TRBD1
v_gene: TRBV5-1
CDR3nt: TGCGCCAGCAGCGTAACCGGGACAGGGGTCTACGAGCAGTACTTC
CDR3aa: CASSVTGTGVYEQYF

j_gene: TRBJ2-7
abundance: -
d_gene: -
v_gene: TRBV14
CDR3nt: TGTGCCAGCAGCCAACTCCGGGGCGCTTCAACCTACGAGCAGTACTTC
CDR3aa: CASSQLRGASTYEQYF

j_gene: TRBJ2-7
abundance: -
d_gene: -
v_gene: TRBV7-6
CDR3nt: TGTGCCAGCAGCTCAATAGACAGCGACGAGCAGTACTTC
CDR3aa: CASSSIDSDEQYF

j_gene: TRBJ1-2
abundance: once
d_gene: -
v_gene: TRBV28
CDR3nt: TGTGCCAGCAGTTCGGGACTGAAAGGTGGGGTCATTTATGGCTACACCTTC
CDR3aa: CASSSGLKGGVIYGYTF

j_gene: TRBJ1-1
abundance: -
d_gene: -
v_gene: TRBV5-8
CDR3nt: TGTGCCAGCAGCTTGGTTCTAACAAACACTGAAGCTTTCTTT
CDR3aa: CASSLVLTNTEAFF

j_gene: TRBJ2-7
abundance: -
d_gene: -
v_gene: TRBV2
CDR3nt: TGTGCCAGCACGATAGAGCGTCATAGCTACGAGCAGTACTTC
CDR3aa: CASTIERHSYEQYF

j_gene: TRBJ2-3
abundance: -
d_gene: -
v_gene: TRBV4-3
CDR3nt: TGCGCCAGCAGCCAAGGGGAGCGGGGCACAGATACGCAGTATTTT
CDR3aa: CASSQGERGTDTQYF

j_gene: TRBJ1-4
abundance: -
d_gene: -
v_gene: TRBV10-3
CDR3nt: TGTGCCAGCCAACAAGGCGCAACTAATGAAAAACTGTTTTTT
CDR3aa: CASQQGATNEKLFF

j_gene: TRBJ2-1
abundance: -
d_gene: -
v_gene: TRBV5-1
CDR3nt: TGCGCCAGCAGCTTGGTAGCCGGGGGATACAATGAGCAGTTCTTC
CDR3aa: CASSLVAGGYNEQFF

j_gene: TRBJ1-4
abundance: -
d_gene: -
v_gene: TRBV5-5
CDR3nt: TGTGCCAGCGCCCTTCTTTTGACAGGAGGAAGCCTTAATGAAAAACTGTTTTTT
CDR3aa: CASALLLTGGSLNEKLFF

j_gene: TRBJ1-4
abundance: -
d_gene: TRBD1
v_gene: TRBV10-3
CDR3nt: TGTGCCATCAGTGAGACAGACAGGGGAGGAAATGAAAAACTGTTTTTT
CDR3aa: CAISETDRGGNEKLFF

j_gene: TRBJ2-7
abundance: -
d_gene: TRBD1
v_gene: TRBV2
CDR3nt: TGTGCCAGCAGTGAGTCCGGGACAGGGGTGGGCGAGCAGTACTTC
CDR3aa: CASSESGTGVGEQYF

j_gene: TRBJ2-3
abundance: -
d_gene: TRBD1
v_gene: TRBV27
CDR3nt: TGTGCCAGCAGTACCGAGATAACAGGGGGCAGGGATACGCAGTATTTT
CDR3aa: CASSTEITGGRDTQYF

j_gene: TRBJ1-1
abundance: -
d_gene: TRBD1
v_gene: TRBV7-2
CDR3nt: TGTGCCAGCAGCTTGGACAGGGGATTCACTGAAGCTTTCTTT
CDR3aa: CASSLDRGFTEAFF

j_gene: TRBJ2-3
abundance: -
d_gene: -
v_gene: TRBV5-4
CDR3nt: TGTGCCAGCAGCTTGGTTCAGGGGAAGTCCACAGATACGCAGTATTTT
CDR3aa: CASSLVQGKSTDTQYF

j_gene: TRBJ2-1
abundance: -
d_gene: TRBD2
v_gene: TRBV5-1
CDR3nt: TGCGCCAGCAGCCCTCACGTCCTAGCGGGAGTCTCGAATGAGCAGTTCTTC
CDR3aa: CASSPHVLAGVSNEQFF

j_gene: TRBJ2-7
abundance: -
d_gene: -
v_gene: TRBV5-1
CDR3nt: TGCGCCAGCAGCCTTCCTTCCTACGAGCAGTACTTC
CDR3aa: CASSLPSYEQYF

j_gene: TRBJ2-3
abundance: -
d_gene: -
v_gene: TRBV10-3
CDR3nt: TGTGCCATCAGTGACAAGGAGAGAGATACGCAGTATTTT
CDR3aa: CAISDKERDTQYF

j_gene: TRBJ1-5
abundance: -
d_gene: TRBD1
v_gene: TRBV28
CDR3nt: TGTGCCAGCAGTTTATCAGGGGGAAGCAATCAGCCCCAGCATTTT
CDR3aa: CASSLSGGSNQPQHF

j_gene: TRBJ2-2
abundance: few
d_gene: TRBD2
v_gene: TRBV29-1
CDR3nt: TGCAGCGCCCTGACTAGCGGGAGTACCGGGGAGCTGTTTTTT
CDR3aa: CSALTSGSTGELFF

j_gene: TRBJ2-7
abundance: -
d_gene: -
v_gene: TRBV6-1
CDR3nt: TGTGCCAGCAGTGGGCTAGTCTACGAGCAGTACTTC
CDR3aa: CASSGLVYEQYF

j_gene: TRBJ1-5
abundance: -
d_gene: -
v_gene: TRBV10-2
CDR3nt: TGCGCCAGCAGTGAGGTTAGCAATCAGCCCCAGCATTTT
CDR3aa: CASSEVSNQPQHF

j_gene: TRBJ2-2
abundance: -
d_gene: -
v_gene: TRBV5-1
CDR3nt: TGCGCCAGCAGCTTTACAGGTACCGGGGAGCTGTTTTTT
CDR3aa: CASSFTGTGELFF

j_gene: TRBJ2-3
abundance: -
d_gene: TRBD1
v_gene: TRBV28
CDR3nt: TGTGCCAGCAGTTTCCTTGGACAGGGTGCAGATACGCAGTATTTT
CDR3aa: CASSFLGQGADTQYF

j_gene: TRBJ1-2
abundance: -
d_gene: -
v_gene: TRBV7-2
CDR3nt: TGTGCCAGCAGCCTCCCTTCTTTCGGCTACACCTTC
CDR3aa: CASSLPSFGYTF

j_gene: TRBJ1-5
abundance: -
d_gene: -
v_gene: TRBV28
CDR3nt: TGTGCCAGCAGAGACGACAACTATAGCAATCAGCCCCAGCATTTT
CDR3aa: CASRDDNYSNQPQHF

j_gene: TRBJ2-5
abundance: -
d_gene: -
v_gene: TRBV7-9
CDR3nt: TGTGCCAGCAGCCGAGGGAGTCACCAAGAAGAGACCCAGTACTTC
CDR3aa: CASSRGSHQEETQYF

j_gene: TRBJ2-3
abundance: -
d_gene: -
v_gene: TRBV30
CDR3nt: TGTGCCTGGAGTGTCTTATCCGGGAGACGGACAGATACGCAGTATTTT
CDR3aa: CAWSVLSGRRTDTQYF

j_gene: TRBJ2-7
abundance: -
d_gene: TRBD1
v_gene: TRBV7-3
CDR3nt: TGTGCCAGCAGCGGAGACAGGGAAGGGGAGCTCTACGAGCAGTACTTC
CDR3aa: CASSGDREGELYEQYF

j_gene: TRBJ2-7
abundance: -
d_gene: -
v_gene: TRBV29-1
CDR3nt: TGCAGCGTTGCCCCCCGCAATAGTGGGTACGAGCAGTACTTC
CDR3aa: CSVAPRNSGYEQYF

j_gene: TRBJ1-1
abundance: -
d_gene: -
v_gene: TRBV29-1
CDR3nt: TGCAGCGTTGAACCCTGGTCAGGTCAGACGAACACTGAAGCTTTCTTT
CDR3aa: CSVEPWSGQTNTEAFF